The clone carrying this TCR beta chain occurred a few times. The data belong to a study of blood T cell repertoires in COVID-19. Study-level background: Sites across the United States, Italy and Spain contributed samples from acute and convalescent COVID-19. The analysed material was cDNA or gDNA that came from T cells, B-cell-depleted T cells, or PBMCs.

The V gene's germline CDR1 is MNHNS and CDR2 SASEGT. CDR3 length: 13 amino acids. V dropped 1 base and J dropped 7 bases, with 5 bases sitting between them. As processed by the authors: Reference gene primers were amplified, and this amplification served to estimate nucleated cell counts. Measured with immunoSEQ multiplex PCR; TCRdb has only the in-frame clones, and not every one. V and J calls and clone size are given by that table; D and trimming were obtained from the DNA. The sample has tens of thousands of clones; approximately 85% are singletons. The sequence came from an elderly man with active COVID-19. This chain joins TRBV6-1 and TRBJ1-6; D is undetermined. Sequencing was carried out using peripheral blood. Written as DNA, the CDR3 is TGTGCCAGCAGTGAAGTTACAAATTCACCCCTCCACTTT. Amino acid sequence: CASSEVTNSPLHF.